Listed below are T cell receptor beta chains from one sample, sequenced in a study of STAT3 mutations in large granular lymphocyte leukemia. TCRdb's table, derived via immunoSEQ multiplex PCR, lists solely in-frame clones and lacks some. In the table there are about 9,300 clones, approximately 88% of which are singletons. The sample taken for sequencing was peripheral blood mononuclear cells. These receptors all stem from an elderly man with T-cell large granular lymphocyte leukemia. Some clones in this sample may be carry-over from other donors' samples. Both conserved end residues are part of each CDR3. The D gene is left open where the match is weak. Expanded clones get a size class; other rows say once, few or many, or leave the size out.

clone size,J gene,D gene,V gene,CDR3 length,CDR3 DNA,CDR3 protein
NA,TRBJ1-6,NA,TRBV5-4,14,TGTGCCAGCAGCTCCCAGAGGAACGGTTCACCCCTCCACTTT,CASSSQRNGSPLHF
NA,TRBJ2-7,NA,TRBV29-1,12,TGCAGCGTTGAGGACAGCTCCTACGAGCAGTACTTC,CSVEDSSYEQYF
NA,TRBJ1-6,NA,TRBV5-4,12,TGTGCCAGCAGCGCAGCGGGGACCCCCCTCCACTTT,CASSAAGTPLHF
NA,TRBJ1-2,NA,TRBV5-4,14,TGTGCCAGCAGCTTGGCCGGGACCCTGTATGGCTACACCTTC,CASSLAGTLYGYTF
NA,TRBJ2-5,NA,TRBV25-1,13,TGTGCCAGCAGTGATTGGCGGCAAGAGACCCAGTACTTC,CASSDWRQETQYF
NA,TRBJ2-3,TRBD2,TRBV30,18,TGTGCCTGGAGTGCCCCGGGGGGGGCATCCGGGTACTACCATACGCAGTATTTT,CAWSAPGGASGYYHTQYF
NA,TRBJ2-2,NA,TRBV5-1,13,TGCGCCAGCAGCTTGGTTGTGGCGGGGGAGCTGTTTTTT,CASSLVVAGELFF
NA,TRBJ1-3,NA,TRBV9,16,TGTGCCAGCAGCGTTTCCGGGACCGCCGTCGTCAACACCATATATTTT,CASSVSGTAVVNTIYF
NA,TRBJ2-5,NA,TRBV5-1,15,TGCGCCAGCAGCTTATGGGGACGGGATCGAGAGACCCAGTACTTC,CASSLWGRDRETQYF
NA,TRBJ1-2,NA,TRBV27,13,TGTGCCAGCAGTTTATCGGGGGAGAGTGGCTACACCTTC,CASSLSGESGYTF
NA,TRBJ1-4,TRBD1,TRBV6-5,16,TGTGCCAGCAGTTATTCCCCGGGACAGGGGGGTGAAAAACTGTTTTTT,CASSYSPGQGGEKLFF
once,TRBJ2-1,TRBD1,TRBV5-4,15,TGTGCCAGCAGCTTGAGACAGGGGAGTTACAATGAGCAGTTCTTC,CASSLRQGSYNEQFF
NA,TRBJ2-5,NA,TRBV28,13,TGTGCCAGCAGTGTACAGGGACAAGAGACCCAGTACTTC,CASSVQGQETQYF
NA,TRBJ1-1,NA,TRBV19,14,TGTGCCAGTACCCCCCTCAGTCAAAACACTGAAGCTTTCTTT,CASTPLSQNTEAFF
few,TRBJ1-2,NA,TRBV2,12,TGTGCCAGCAGTCCTCGGGGCTATGGCTACACCTTC,CASSPRGYGYTF
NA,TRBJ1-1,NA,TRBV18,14,TGTGCCAGCTCACCAATTGCGGGGCTCACTGAAGCTTTCTTT,CASSPIAGLTEAFF
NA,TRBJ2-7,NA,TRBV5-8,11,TGTGCCAGCAGCTCCCGGGATCGGCAGTACTTC,CASSSRDRQYF
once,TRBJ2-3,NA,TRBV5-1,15,TGCGCCAGCAGCATTGGATCCCAGGGTGCAGATACGCAGTATTTT,CASSIGSQGADTQYF
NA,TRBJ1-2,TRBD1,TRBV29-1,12,TGCAGCGGGGGACAGTCTAACTATGGCTACACCTTC,CSGGQSNYGYTF
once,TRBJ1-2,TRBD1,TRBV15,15,TGTGCCACCAGCAGACAGGGGGCAGGAGGCAATGGCTACACCTTC,CATSRQGAGGNGYTF
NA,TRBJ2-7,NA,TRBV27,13,TGTGCCAGCAGTTTATCCGGGGAAAACGAGCAGTACTTC,CASSLSGENEQYF
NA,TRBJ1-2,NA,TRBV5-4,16,TGTGCCAGCAGCTCCTTTAGACAGAGTTATAACTATGGCTACACCTTC,CASSSFRQSYNYGYTF
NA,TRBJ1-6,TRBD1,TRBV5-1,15,TGCGCCAGCAGCTTCGGGACAGGGTTCGAATCACCCCTCCACTTT,CASSFGTGFESPLHF
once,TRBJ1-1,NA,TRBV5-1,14,TGCGCCAGCAGCGAATACAGGGTGAACACTGAAGCTTTCTTT,CASSEYRVNTEAFF
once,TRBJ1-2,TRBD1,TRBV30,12,TGTGCCAGGGACAGGAAAAACCGGGGCTACACCTTC,CARDRKNRGYTF
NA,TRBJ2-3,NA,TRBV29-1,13,TGCAGCACAACCCTGGACCTGGCAGATACGCAGTATTTT,CSTTLDLADTQYF
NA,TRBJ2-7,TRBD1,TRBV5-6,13,TGTGCCAGCAGCCGATCAGGGGGCGACGAGCAGTACTTC,CASSRSGGDEQYF
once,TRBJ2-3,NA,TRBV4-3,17,TGCGCCAGCAGCCAAGGGGACGGGGGTCCTTCCACAGATACGCAGTATTTT,CASSQGDGGPSTDTQYF
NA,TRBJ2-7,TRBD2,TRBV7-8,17,TGTGCCAGCAGCTTAGCCACGACTAGCGGGGGATCCTACGAGCAGTACTTC,CASSLATTSGGSYEQYF
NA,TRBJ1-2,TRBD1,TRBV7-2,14,TGTGCCAGCAGCTTAGTGGTACAGGGGTATGGCTACACCTTC,CASSLVVQGYGYTF
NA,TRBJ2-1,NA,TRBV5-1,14,TGCGCCAGCAGCTTAGGGGGGCCTGGCGATGAGCAGTTCTTC,CASSLGGPGDEQFF
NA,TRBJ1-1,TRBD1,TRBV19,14,TGTGCCAGTAGCCACGGGACAGCGCCAAATGAAGCTTTCTTT,CASSHGTAPNEAFF
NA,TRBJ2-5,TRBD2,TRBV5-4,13,TGTGCCAGCAGCGCCACTAGCGAGGAGACCCAGTACTTC,CASSATSEETQYF